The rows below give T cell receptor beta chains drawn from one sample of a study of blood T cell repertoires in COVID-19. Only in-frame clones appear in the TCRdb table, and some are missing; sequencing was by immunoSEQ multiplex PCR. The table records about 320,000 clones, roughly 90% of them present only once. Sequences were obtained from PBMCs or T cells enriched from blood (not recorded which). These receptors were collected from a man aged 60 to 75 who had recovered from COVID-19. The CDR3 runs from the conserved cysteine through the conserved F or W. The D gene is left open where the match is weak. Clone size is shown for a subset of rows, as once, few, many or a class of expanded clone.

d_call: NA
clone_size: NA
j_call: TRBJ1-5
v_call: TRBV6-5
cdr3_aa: CASSFAGRDQPQHF
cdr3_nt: TGTGCCAGCAGTTTCGCGGGGCGTGATCAGCCCCAGCATTTT

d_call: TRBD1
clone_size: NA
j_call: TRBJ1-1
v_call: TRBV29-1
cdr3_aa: CSVDETGGYTEAFF
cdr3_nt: TGCAGCGTTGACGAAACAGGGGGGTACACTGAAGCTTTCTTT

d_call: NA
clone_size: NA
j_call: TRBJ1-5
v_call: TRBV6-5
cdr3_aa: CASSPGTPNQPQHF
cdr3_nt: TGTGCCAGCAGCCCCGGGACACCCAATCAGCCCCAGCATTTT

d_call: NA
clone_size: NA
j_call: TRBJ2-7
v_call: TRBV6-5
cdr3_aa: CASSYSGARSYEQYF
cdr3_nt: TGTGCCAGCAGTTACTCGGGGGCCCGCTCCTACGAGCAGTACTTC

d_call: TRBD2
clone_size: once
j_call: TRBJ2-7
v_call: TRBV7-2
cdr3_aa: CASRPGGDRYEQYF
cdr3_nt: TGTGCCAGCAGACCCGGGGGGGATCGTTACGAGCAGTACTTC

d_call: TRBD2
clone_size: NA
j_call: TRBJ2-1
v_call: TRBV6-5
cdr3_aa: CASSRSRDYHNEQFF
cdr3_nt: TGTGCCAGCAGCCGATCCCGGGACTACCACAATGAGCAGTTCTTC

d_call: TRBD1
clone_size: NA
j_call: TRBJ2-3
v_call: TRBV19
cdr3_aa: CASSTGQGLVGTQYF
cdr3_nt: TGTGCCAGTAGTACTGGACAGGGGTTGGTAGGAACGCAGTATTTT

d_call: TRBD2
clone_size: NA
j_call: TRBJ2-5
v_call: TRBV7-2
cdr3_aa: CASSYGGGVGETQYF
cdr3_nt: TGTGCCAGCAGTTATGGGGGAGGGGTCGGAGAGACCCAGTACTTC

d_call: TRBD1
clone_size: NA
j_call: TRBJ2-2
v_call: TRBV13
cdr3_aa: CASSLPGQPTIGELFF
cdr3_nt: TGTGCCAGCAGCTTACCGGGACAGCCTACAATCGGGGAGCTGTTTTTT

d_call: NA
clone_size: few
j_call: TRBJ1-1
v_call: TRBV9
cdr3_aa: CASSVAGFNTEAFF
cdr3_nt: TGTGCCAGCAGCGTAGCAGGGTTTAACACTGAAGCTTTCTTT

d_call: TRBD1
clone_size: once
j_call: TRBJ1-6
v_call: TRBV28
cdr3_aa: CASSGDSRRLNSPLHF
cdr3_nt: TGTGCCAGCAGTGGGGACAGTAGGCGACTAAATTCACCCCTCCACTTT

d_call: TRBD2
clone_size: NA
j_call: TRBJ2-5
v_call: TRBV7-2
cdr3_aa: CASRLAGTGETQYF
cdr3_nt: TGTGCCAGCAGGCTAGCGGGAACGGGAGAGACCCAGTACTTC

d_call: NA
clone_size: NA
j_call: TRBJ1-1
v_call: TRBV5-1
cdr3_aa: CASSLGSRTEAFF
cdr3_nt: TGCGCCAGCAGCTTGGGCTCTAGGACAGAAGCTTTCTTT

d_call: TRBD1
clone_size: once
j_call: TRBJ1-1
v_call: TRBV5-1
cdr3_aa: CASSLGQGRNTEAFF
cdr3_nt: TGCGCCAGCAGCTTGGGACAGGGGAGGAACACTGAAGCTTTCTTT

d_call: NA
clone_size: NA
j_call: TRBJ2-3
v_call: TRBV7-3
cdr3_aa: CASSLPSDTQYF
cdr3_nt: TGTGCCAGCAGCTTACCATCAGATACGCAGTATTTT

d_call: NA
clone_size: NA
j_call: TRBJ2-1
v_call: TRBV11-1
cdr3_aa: CASSPRVSHEQFF
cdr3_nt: TGTGCCAGCAGCCCCCGGGTTTCCCATGAGCAGTTCTTC

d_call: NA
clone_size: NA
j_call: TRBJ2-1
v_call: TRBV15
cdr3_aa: CATSREWEPHEQFF
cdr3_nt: TGTGCCACCAGCAGAGAGTGGGAGCCCCATGAGCAGTTCTTC

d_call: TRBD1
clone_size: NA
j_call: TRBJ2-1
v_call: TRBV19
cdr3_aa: CASRDRVGFNEQFF
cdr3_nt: TGTGCCAGTCGGGACAGGGTCGGATTCAATGAGCAGTTCTTC

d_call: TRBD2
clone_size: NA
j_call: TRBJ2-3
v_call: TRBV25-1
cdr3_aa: CASSEYAGGPIDTQYF
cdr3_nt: TGTGCCAGCAGTGAATATGCGGGAGGGCCGATAGATACGCAGTATTTT

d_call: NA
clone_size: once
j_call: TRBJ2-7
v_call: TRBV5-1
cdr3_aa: CASSSQGFSYEQYF
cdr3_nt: TGCGCCAGCAGCTCCCAGGGGTTCTCCTACGAGCAGTACTTC

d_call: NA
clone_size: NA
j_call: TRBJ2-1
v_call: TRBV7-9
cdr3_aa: CASSFYAAPKFF
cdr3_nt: TGTGCCAGCAGCTTCTACGCCGCGCCCAAGTTCTTC

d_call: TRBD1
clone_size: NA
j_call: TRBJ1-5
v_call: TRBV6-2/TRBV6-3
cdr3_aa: CASSYSGTGWQHF
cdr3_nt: TGTGCCAGCAGTTACTCCGGGACAGGGTGGCAGCATTTT

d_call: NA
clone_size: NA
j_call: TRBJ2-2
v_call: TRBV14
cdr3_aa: CASSQDLAGANTGELFF
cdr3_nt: TGTGCCAGCAGCCAAGATCTGGCAGGGGCGAACACCGGGGAGCTGTTTTTT

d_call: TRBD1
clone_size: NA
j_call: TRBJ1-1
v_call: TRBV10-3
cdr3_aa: CAISYTGGDTEAFF
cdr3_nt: TGTGCCATCAGTTACACAGGGGGCGACACTGAAGCTTTCTTT

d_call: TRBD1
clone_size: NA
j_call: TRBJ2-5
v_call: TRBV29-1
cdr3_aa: CSVDRDRGPRETQYF
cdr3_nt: TGCAGCGTTGACCGGGACAGGGGCCCGAGGGAGACCCAGTACTTC

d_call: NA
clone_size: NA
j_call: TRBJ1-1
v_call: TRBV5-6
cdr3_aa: CASSLFAGSGTEAFF
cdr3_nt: TGTGCCAGCAGCTTGTTCGCGGGCTCGGGCACTGAAGCTTTCTTT

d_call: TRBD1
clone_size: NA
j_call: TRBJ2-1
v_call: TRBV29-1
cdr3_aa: CSGMDRGPYNEQFF
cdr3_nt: TGCAGCGGGATGGACAGGGGGCCGTACAATGAGCAGTTCTTC

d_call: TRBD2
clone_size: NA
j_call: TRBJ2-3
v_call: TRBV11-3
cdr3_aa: CASSLAGASGSSTDTQYF
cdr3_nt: TGTGCCAGCAGCTTAGCAGGGGCTAGCGGGTCTAGCACAGATACGCAGTATTTT

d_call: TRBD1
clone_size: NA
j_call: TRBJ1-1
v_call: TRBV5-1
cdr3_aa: CASSLGGGGNTEAFF
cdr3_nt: TGCGCCAGCAGCTTGGGAGGGGGCGGGAACACTGAAGCTTTCTTT

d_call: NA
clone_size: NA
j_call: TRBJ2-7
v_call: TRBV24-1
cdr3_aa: CATSGASAPYYEQYF
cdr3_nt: TGTGCCACCAGTGGCGCTAGCGCACCATACTACGAGCAGTACTTC

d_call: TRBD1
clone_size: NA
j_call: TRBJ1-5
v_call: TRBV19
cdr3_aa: CASSMGQGIDQPQHF
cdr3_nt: TGTGCCAGTAGTATGGGACAGGGGATCGATCAGCCCCAGCATTTT

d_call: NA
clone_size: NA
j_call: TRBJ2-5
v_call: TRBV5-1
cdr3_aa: CASSPEAGLNGETQYF
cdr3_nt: TGCGCCAGCAGCCCTGAAGCAGGGTTAAATGGGGAGACCCAGTACTTC

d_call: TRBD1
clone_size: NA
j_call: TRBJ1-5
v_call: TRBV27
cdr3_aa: CASSLDRVGEPQHF
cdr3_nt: TGTGCCAGCAGTTTAGACAGGGTGGGAGAACCCCAGCATTTT

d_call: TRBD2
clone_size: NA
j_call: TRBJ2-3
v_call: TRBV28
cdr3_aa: CASISGSPLTDTQYF
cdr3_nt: TGTGCCAGCATTAGCGGGAGCCCTCTCACAGATACGCAGTATTTT

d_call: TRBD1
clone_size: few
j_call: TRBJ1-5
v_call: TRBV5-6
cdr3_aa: CASSLTGGGNQPQHF
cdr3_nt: TGTGCCAGCAGCTTAACAGGGGGGGGCAATCAGCCCCAGCATTTT

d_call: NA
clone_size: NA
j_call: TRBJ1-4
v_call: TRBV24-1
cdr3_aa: CATSAAGADEKLFF
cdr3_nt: TGTGCCACCAGTGCTGCAGGAGCGGATGAAAAACTGTTTTTT

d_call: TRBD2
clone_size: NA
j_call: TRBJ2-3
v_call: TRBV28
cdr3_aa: CASSLLKRERVTDTQYF
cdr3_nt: TGTGCCAGCAGTTTATTGAAGCGGGAGAGAGTCACAGATACGCAGTATTTT

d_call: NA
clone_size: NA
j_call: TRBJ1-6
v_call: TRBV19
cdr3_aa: CASSTGPGGPSSPLHF
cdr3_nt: TGTGCCAGTAGTACAGGACCGGGAGGGCCCAGTTCACCCCTCCACTTT

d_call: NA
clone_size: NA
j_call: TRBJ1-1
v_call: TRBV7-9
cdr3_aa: CASSLGSGDYTEAFF
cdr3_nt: TGTGCCAGCAGCTTAGGGTCGGGGGACTACACTGAAGCTTTCTTT

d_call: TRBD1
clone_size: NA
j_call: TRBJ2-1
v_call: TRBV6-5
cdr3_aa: CASSYVRDSTYNEQFF
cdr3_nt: TGTGCCAGCAGTTACGTCCGGGACAGCACATACAATGAGCAGTTCTTC

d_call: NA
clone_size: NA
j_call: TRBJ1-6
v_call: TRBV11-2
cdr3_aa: CASSLGLNSPLHF
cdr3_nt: TGTGCCAGCAGCTTAGGTCTGAATTCACCCCTCCACTTT

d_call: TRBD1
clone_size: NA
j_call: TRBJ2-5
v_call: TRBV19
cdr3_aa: CASSTYFSSWDSQETQYF
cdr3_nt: TGTGCCAGTAGTACCTACTTCTCCAGCTGGGACAGTCAAGAGACCCAGTACTTC

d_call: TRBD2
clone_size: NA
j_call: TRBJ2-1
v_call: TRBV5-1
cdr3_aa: CASSPLRGSGSNNEQFF
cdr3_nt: TGCGCCAGCAGCCCCCTCCGGGGTAGCGGGAGCAACAATGAGCAGTTCTTC

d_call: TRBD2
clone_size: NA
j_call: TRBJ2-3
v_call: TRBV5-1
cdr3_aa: CASSLLAGGQDTQYF
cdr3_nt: TGCGCCAGCAGCTTATTGGCGGGAGGTCAAGATACGCAGTATTTT

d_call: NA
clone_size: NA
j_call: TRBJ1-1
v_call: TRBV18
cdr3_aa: CASSPTGGVVTEAFF
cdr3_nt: TGTGCCAGCTCACCGACGGGGGGGGTGGTCACTGAAGCTTTCTTT

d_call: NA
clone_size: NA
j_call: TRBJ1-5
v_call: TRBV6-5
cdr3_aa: CASSWRGANQPQHF
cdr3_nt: TGTGCCAGCAGTTGGAGAGGAGCCAACCAGCCCCAGCATTTT

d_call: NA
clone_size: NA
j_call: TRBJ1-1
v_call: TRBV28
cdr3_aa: CASSWDKNWVNTEAFF
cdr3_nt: TGTGCCAGCAGTTGGGACAAAAACTGGGTGAACACTGAAGCTTTCTTT

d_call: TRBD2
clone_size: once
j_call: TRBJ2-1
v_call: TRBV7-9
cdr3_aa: CASSQVTSGGNNEQFF
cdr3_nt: TGTGCCAGCAGCCAAGTTACTAGCGGGGGAAACAATGAGCAGTTCTTC

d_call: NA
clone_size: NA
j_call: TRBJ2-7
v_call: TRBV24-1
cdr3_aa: CATSETGVGEQYF
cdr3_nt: TGTGCCACCAGTGAAACAGGAGTGGGGGAGCAGTACTTC

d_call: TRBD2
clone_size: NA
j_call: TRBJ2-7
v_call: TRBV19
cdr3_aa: CASNAGLAYYEQYF
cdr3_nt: TGTGCCAGTAATGCGGGACTAGCCTACTACGAGCAGTACTTC

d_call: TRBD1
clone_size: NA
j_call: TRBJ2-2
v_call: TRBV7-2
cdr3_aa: CASSLGTGNTGELFF
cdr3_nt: TGTGCCAGCAGCTTAGGGACAGGGAACACCGGGGAGCTGTTTTTT

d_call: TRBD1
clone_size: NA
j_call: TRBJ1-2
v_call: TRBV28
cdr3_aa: CASLAWAGTGGYYGYTF
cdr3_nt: TGTGCCAGCCTAGCATGGGCCGGGACAGGGGGTTACTATGGCTACACCTTC

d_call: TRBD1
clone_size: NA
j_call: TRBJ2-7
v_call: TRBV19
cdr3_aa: CASSFRDRVSYEQYF
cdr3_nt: TGTGCCAGTAGTTTCCGGGACAGGGTCTCCTACGAGCAGTACTTC

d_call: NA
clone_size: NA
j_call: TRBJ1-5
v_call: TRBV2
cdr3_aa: CASSDRQGIRNQPQHF
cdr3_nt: TGTGCCAGCAGTGACCGGCAGGGGATCAGGAATCAGCCCCAGCATTTT

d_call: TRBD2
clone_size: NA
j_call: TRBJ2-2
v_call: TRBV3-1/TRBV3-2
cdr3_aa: CASSRGLAEANTGELFF
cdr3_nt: TGTGCCAGCAGCCGGGGACTAGCGGAGGCGAACACCGGGGAGCTGTTTTTT